What follows are 22 T cell receptor beta chains derived from one specimen sequenced in a study of blood T cells in healthy people across ages. Using a J-beta primer mix together with a sample-barcoded 5' primer, a second PCR was run for about 6 to 12 cycles. TCRdb ran MiXCR on the 5' RACE reads and lists one entry per CDR3 protein. The data show about 1.4 million distinct CDR3 sequences, 45% to 70% seen once. Input material: blood. These receptor sequences come from a man between 18 and 35 years old in good health.

This clonotype has more than one count but fewer than ten. V is TRBV3-1 and J is TRBJ2-4; 7 nucleotides match TRBD2. The DNA end favors TRBJ2-7, so the J call may be wrong. CDR3 length: 15 residues. Germline CDR1 LGHDT, CDR2 YNNKEL (reference sequence). Here the CDR3 DNA reads TGTGCCAGCAGCCAAGGGCTAGCGGAGCACTACGAGCAGTACTTC. This sequence encodes CASSQGLAEHYEQYF.

V gene TRBV20-1 combines with J gene TRBJ2-5, with 9 bases fitting TRBD1. The junction had 7 bases not matched to a gene; V was cut back by 3 bases and J by 5 bases. This CDR3 spans 14 amino acids. The germline gives CDR1 DFQATT, CDR2 SNEGSKA (reference sequence). The CDR3 coding sequence is TGCAGTGCTAGGCAACAGGGGGCTGGGGAGACCCAGTACTTC. Protein: CSARQQGAGETQYF.

This chain links TRBV28 with TRBJ1-5; D not resolved. Germline V CDR1 and CDR2: MDHEN, SYDVKM. V lost 8 bases and J 4 bases, leaving 27 bases between the germline ends. The CDR3 has 18 amino acids. The CDR3 sequence is CASPVGKEREICNQPQHF. Here the CDR3 DNA reads TGTGCCAGCCCGGTTGGGAAGGAAAGGGAGATATGTAATCAGCCCCAGCATTTT.

The CDR3 is CSARDQRAGSYEQYF. The CDR3 DNA follows: TGCAGTGCTAGAGATCAGCGGGCAGGATCCTACGAGCAGTACTTC. This chain uses TRBV20-1 with TRBJ2-7, with D maybe TRBD2 (6 bases). This CDR3 has 15 amino acids. Germline V CDR1 and CDR2: DFQATT, SNEGSKA (reference sequence). Trimming shortened V by 0 bases and J by 1 base, and 13 bases separated the two germline ends.

The chain combines TRBV7-9 with TRBJ2-1, with 8 nucleotides matching TRBD2. Unmatched junction bases numbered 5, after V lost 2 bases and J lost 2 bases. Germline-derived CDR1 and CDR2 are SEHNR and FQNEAQ (reference sequence). The CDR3 is 16 residues long. CDR3 in DNA: TGTGCCAGCAGCTTATTGCTAGCGGGCCCCTACAATGAGCAGTTCTTC. Its translation: CASSLLLAGPYNEQFF.

The rearrangement uses TRBV6-5 and TRBJ2-1; TRBD2 aligns across 15 bases. The J segment lost 9 bases and the V segment lost 2 bases, leaving 2 bases of the junction unmatched. From germline, CDR1 is MNHEY and CDR2 SVGAGI. This CDR3 has 15 residues. The CDR3 coding sequence is TGTGCCAGCAGTTACCGGACTAGCGGGGGGGGTGAGCAGTTCTTC. Translated: CASSYRTSGGGEQFF.

This clonotype was seen only a few times. The gene calls are TRBV20-1 and TRBJ2-1, with 8 bases fitting TRBD2. The germline CDR1 and CDR2 sequences are DFQATT and SNEGSKA (reference sequence). CDR3 length: 16 residues. The J segment lost 0 bases and the V segment lost 0 bases, leaving 4 bases of the junction unmatched. The CDR3 DNA is TGCAGTGCTAGAGATGTACTAGCGGTCTCCTACAATGAGCAGTTCTTC. Translation gives CSARDVLAVSYNEQFF.

A remark on this clonotype: Given a much more abundant clone one base away, this may be a read error. The CDR3 protein is CASSLNQLAGDERFF. CDR3 coding DNA: TGTGCCAGCAGCTTAAATCAACTAGCGGGAGATGAGCGGTTCTTC. The chain carries TRBV7-9 and TRBJ2-1; 11 bases are shared with TRBD2. The CDR3 has 15 residues. Germline V CDR1 and CDR2: SEHNR, FQNEAQ (reference sequence). The full variable domain, with the rest looked up from reference TRBV7-9 and TRBJ2-1, is DTGVSQNPRHKITKRGQNVTFRCDPISEHNRLYWYRQTLGQGPEFLTYFQNEAQLEKSRLLSDRFSAERPKGSFSTLEIQRTEQGDSAMYLCASSLNQLAGDERFFGPGTRLTVL.

This clonotype has only a few counts. The chain combines TRBV2 with TRBJ2-5; 7 bases agree with TRBD2. Trimming took 7 bases from V and 2 from J; bases not matched to a gene: 7. The length of the CDR3 is 14 residues. Germline CDR1 is SNHLY and CDR2 is FYNNEI. This CDR3 reads CASNDGRTQETQYF. In nucleotides, the CDR3 is TGTGCCAGCAACGACGGGAGGACTCAAGAGACCCAGTACTTC. Full variable domain (outside the CDR3, taken from reference TRBV2 and TRBJ2-5): EPEVTQTPSHQVTQMGQEVILRCVPISNHLYFYWYRQILGQKVEFLVSFYNNEISEKSEIFDDQFSVERPDGSNFTLKIRSTKLEDSAMYFCASNDGRTQETQYFGPGTRLLVL.

The chain links TRBV7-2 to TRBJ1-2; TRBD1 might be the D (6 bases). CDR1 is SGHTA, CDR2 FQGNSA, per germline. With 0 bases removed from V and 8 bases from J, the gap between germline ends came to 10 bases. This CDR3 is built from 13 residues. This CDR3 reads CASSLAWDNGYTF. In DNA form, the CDR3 reads TGTGCCAGCAGCTTAGCTTGGGACAACGGCTACACCTTC.

J is TRBJ2-1 and V is TRBV3-1; 11 bases match TRBD2. Germline V CDR1 and CDR2: LGHDT, YNNKEL (reference sequence). Trimming removed 2 bases from V and 4 bases from J; junction bases left unmatched: 4. The CDR3 is 16 residues long. This chain's CDR3 is CASSQLAGGGYNEQFF. DNA of the CDR3: TGTGCCAGCAGCCAACTAGCGGGAGGCGGGTACAATGAGCAGTTCTTC.

The chain combines TRBV20-1 with TRBJ2-7, with D possibly matching TRBD2 (6 bases). This CDR3 has 14 residues. Germline V gives CDR1 DFQATT, CDR2 SNEGSKA (reference sequence). Deletions cut 2 bases from V and 3 bases from J, with 14 bases between. The chain's CDR3 is CSARLGDSVYEQYF. CDR3 DNA: TGCAGTGCTAGACTCGGGGACTCTGTCTACGAGCAGTACTTC.

V is TRBV15 and J is TRBJ2-3; no clear D gene. CDR3 length: 15 residues. CDR1 and CDR2 from the germline V gene are LNHNV and YYDKDF (reference sequence). V lost 0 bases and J lost 2, with 9 bases in between. In DNA form, the CDR3 reads TGTGCCACCAGCAGAGAAGGGCGAAACACAGATACGCAGTATTTT. Amino acid sequence: CATSREGRNTDTQYF.

V and J are TRBV28 and TRBJ2-3, with 9 positions matching TRBD2. Germline V gene lookup returns CDR1 MDHEN and CDR2 SYDVKM. This CDR3 comprises 13 residues. The V segment lost 11 bases and the J segment 1 base; nucleotides outside the gene matches: 4. The CDR3 is CAGRTSGTDTQYF. The CDR3 DNA reads as TGTGCCGGGCGGACTAGCGGCACAGATACGCAGTATTTT.

This clonotype has only a few counts. The V and J genes are TRBV27 and TRBJ2-5; 7 bases match TRBD2. J gave up 5 bases and V 7 bases, and 13 bases lay outside the gene matches. This CDR3 is 15 amino acids long. CDR1 is MNHEY, CDR2 SMNVEV, per germline (reference sequence). The CDR3 reads CASKPGTIDWETQYF. The CDR3 region has the DNA TGTGCCAGCAAACCCGGGACTATCGATTGGGAGACCCAGTACTTC.

This chain connects TRBV20-1 to TRBJ2-1; TRBD1 is a possible D gene (5 bases). V lost 6 bases to trimming and J lost 5 bases, with 11 bases between them. CDR3 length: 12 amino acids. Per germline, CDR1 DFQATT and CDR2 SNEGSKA (reference sequence). The CDR3 nucleotides read TGCAGTGCAAGGGGAAAGAACAATGAGCAGTTCTTC. Amino acids: CSARGKNNEQFF.

The chain combines TRBV11-2 with TRBJ2-2; 9 nucleotides match TRBD1. Germline-derived CDR1 and CDR2 are SGHAT and FQNNGV. The CDR3 is made up of 15 amino acids. J was trimmed by 4 bases and V by 8 bases; bases with no gene match: 8. The CDR3 spells CASLLGQGSTGELFF. CDR3 nucleotides: TGTGCCAGCCTTCTGGGACAGGGTAGCACCGGGGAGCTGTTTTTT.

The chain couples TRBV11-1 to TRBJ2-1, with D possibly called TRBD1 or TRBD2 (6 bases each). Trimming shortened V by 3 bases and J by 4 bases, and 31 bases separated the two germline ends. The CDR3 contains 21 residues. CDR1 SGHAT and CDR2 FQDESV come from the germline V gene (reference sequence). The CDR3 nucleotides read TGTGCCAGCAGCTTGGGGGGCCCCTCGCAGCGAGCGGGTACGAAATACAATGAGCAGTTCTTC. It specifies CASSLGGPSQRAGTKYNEQFF.

J is TRBJ2-7 and V is TRBV11-1, with D tentatively TRBD1 (6 bases). CDR1 is SGHAT, CDR2 FQDESV, per germline (reference sequence). Trimming left V 4 bases short and J 2 bases short, with 15 bases between. The CDR3 spans 15 residues. The CDR3 is CASSSFRDKPYEQYF. Here the CDR3 DNA reads TGTGCCAGCAGCTCTTTCCGGGACAAGCCCTACGAGCAGTACTTC.

This chain joins TRBV2 and TRBJ1-6; the D gene is possibly TRBD1 (6 bases). V was cut by 6 bases and J by 7 bases, with 19 bases left in between. CDR1 is SNHLY and CDR2 is FYNNEI in the germline V gene. The CDR3 is 16 amino acids. CDR3 coding DNA: TGTGCCAGCAGATTGGAGCCGGGACAACCGAATTCACCCCTCCACTTT. Translated, it gives CASRLEPGQPNSPLHF.

This chain uses TRBV27 with TRBJ2-4, with 7 bases identical to TRBD2. The J call is in doubt because the DNA end fits TRBJ2-7 better. This CDR3 has 14 residues. CDR1 is MNHEY, CDR2 SMNVEV, per germline (reference sequence). DNA for the CDR3: TGTGCCAGCAGCCCCGGACTAGGCTCGTTCGAGCAGTACTTC. Translating it yields CASSPGLGSFEQYF.

The chain carries TRBV7-9 and TRBJ1-1; the D is unclear. The CDR3 runs 13 residues. Germline V gene lookup returns CDR1 SEHNR and CDR2 FQNEAQ (reference sequence). The V end was cut by 7 bases, the J end by 2 bases, with 11 bases between. CDR3 sequence reads: CASNVVGNTEAFF. CDR3 in DNA: TGTGCCAGCAATGTCGTCGGTAACACTGAAGCTTTCTTT.